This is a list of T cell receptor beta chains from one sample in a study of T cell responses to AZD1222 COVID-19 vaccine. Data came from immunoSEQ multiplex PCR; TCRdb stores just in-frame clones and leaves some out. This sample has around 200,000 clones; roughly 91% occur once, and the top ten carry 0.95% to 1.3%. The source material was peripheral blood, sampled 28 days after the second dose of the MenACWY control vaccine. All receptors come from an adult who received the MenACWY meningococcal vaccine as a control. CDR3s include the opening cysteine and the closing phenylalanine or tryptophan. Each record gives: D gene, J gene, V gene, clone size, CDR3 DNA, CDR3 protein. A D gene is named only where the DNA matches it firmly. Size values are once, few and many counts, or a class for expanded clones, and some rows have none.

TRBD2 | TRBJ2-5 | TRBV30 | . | TGTGCCTGGAGTTCCGGGGGGGGAGGGGAGACCCAGTACTTC | CAWSSGGGGETQYF
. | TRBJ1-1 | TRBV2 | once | TGTGCCAGCAGTGAGGACGGCAGGGTTTTCACTGAAGCTTTCTTT | CASSEDGRVFTEAFF
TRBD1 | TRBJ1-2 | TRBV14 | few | TGTGCCAGCAGCCCGGGACAGAGCTATGGCTACACCTTC | CASSPGQSYGYTF
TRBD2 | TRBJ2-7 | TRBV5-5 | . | TGTGCCAGCAGCTTTAGTCTAGCGGCCTACGAGCAGTACTTC | CASSFSLAAYEQYF
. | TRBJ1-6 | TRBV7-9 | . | TGTGCCAGCAGCCGGGACTCCGAGGGTTCACCCCTCCACTTT | CASSRDSEGSPLHF
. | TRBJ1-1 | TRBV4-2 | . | TGTGCCAGCAGCCAAGACCGGATTCTGGGGATAGCTTTCTTT | CASSQDRILGIAFF
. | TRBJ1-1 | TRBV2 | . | TGTGCCAGCAGTGTAAAGGGTAGGGGCACTGAAGCTTTCTTT | CASSVKGRGTEAFF
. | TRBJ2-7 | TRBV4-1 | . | TGCGCCAGCAGCCAAGATCAGGGGGGATACTACTACGAGCAGTACTTC | CASSQDQGGYYYEQYF
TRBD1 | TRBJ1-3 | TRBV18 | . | TGTGCCAGCTCGCCCCTACAGGGGACAGGGAAGACGGGCTCTGGAAACACCATATATTTT | CASSPLQGTGKTGSGNTIYF
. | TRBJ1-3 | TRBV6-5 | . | TGTGCCAGCAGTTACTCGCGCTCTGGAAACACCATATATTTT | CASSYSRSGNTIYF
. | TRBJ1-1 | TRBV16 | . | TGTGCCAGCAGCCCGCGTCGGGGGGTCGGCACTGAAGCTTTCTTT | CASSPRRGVGTEAFF
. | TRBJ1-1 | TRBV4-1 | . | TGCGCCAGCAGCCGAGGCAGTTCGACTGAAGCTTTCTTT | CASSRGSSTEAFF
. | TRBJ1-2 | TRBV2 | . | TGTGCCAGCAGACGGGACACCGGGCATGGCTACACCTTC | CASRRDTGHGYTF
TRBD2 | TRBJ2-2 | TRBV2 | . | TGTGCCAGCAAGAATGGACTAGCGGGGAACGGGGAGCTGTTTTTT | CASKNGLAGNGELFF
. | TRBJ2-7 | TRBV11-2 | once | TGTGCCAGCAGCTTCGAACAGGGTCATACCTACGAGCAGTACTTC | CASSFEQGHTYEQYF
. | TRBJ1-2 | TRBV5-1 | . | TGCGCCAGCAGCTCCACACAGGGAACTAACTATGGCTACACCTTC | CASSSTQGTNYGYTF
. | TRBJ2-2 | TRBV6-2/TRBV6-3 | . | TGTGCCAGCAGTTACTCGAGCCCAGGACTCAACACCGGGGAGCTGTTTTTT | CASSYSSPGLNTGELFF
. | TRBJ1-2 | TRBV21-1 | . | TGTGCCAGCAGCAAGTCTGGAGGGCTCTTTAACTATGGCTACACCTTC | CASSKSGGLFNYGYTF
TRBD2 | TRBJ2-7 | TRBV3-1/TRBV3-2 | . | TGTGCCAGCAGGTTAGCGGGTTCCTACGAGCAGTACTTC | CASRLAGSYEQYF
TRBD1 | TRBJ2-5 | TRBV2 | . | TGTGCCAGCAGTGATTGGGTGGGACAGAGACAAGAGACCCAGTACTTC | CASSDWVGQRQETQYF
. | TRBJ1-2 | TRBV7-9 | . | TGTGCCAGCAGCTTATGGTCTATCCGCCTCTATGGCTACACCTTC | CASSLWSIRLYGYTF
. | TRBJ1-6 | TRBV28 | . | TGTGCCAGCAGTTTTTTGAGCTCCTATAATTCACCCCTCCACTTT | CASSFLSSYNSPLHF
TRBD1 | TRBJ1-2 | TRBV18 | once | TGTGCCAGCTCTAAGGGACAGCGCTATGGCTACACCTTC | CASSKGQRYGYTF
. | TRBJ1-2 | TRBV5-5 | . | TGTGCCAGCAGCTCTCCGGCGGGGTCCGGCTACACCTTC | CASSSPAGSGYTF
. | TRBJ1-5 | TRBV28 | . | TGTGCCAGCAGTTTGCGGTTAGTTCGGGGGAACCAGCCCCAGCATTTT | CASSLRLVRGNQPQHF
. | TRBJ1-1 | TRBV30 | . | TGTGCCTGGAGTGTGTGGAAGAACACTGAAGCTTTCTTT | CAWSVWKNTEAFF
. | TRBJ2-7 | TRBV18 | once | TGTGCCAGCTCACCTGGGGCCCCCCATTACGAGCAGTACTTC | CASSPGAPHYEQYF